Described below is a single T cell receptor beta chain sequence and its context. The antigen remains unidentified. Primers included in the PCR were 60 Vbeta and 13 Jbeta primers. Method: immunoSEQ multiplex PCR; TCRdb's copy keeps in-frame clones and lacks some. Found here are 100,000 or so clones, roughly 71% of them singletons; the top ten hold approximately 10%. This entry comes from a study of cytomegalovirus exposure and HLA in healthy donors. Looking at the study overall: About 84% of roughly 430 genotyped donors fell in the Caucasian-associated ancestry cluster.

Findings and caveats of the study: A later analysis showed HLA-associated TCR beta chains outstripping equally common others in clonal expansion. In a later analysis, most CMV-associated TCR beta chains appeared HLA-restricted. Common viral pathogens seemed, in a later analysis, to connect with several of the most significant clusters.

This CDR3 has 15 amino acids. Germline V gives CDR1 MNHEY, CDR2 SMNVEV (reference sequence). V lost 4 bases, J lost 5 bases, and 5 bases stayed unmatched. This TCR came from a middle-aged man in good health and CMV-seropositive. The chain uses TRBV27 and TRBJ2-7; 13 bases are a match to TRBD2. What was sequenced was PBMCs. This CDR3 reads CASSSRTSGSHEQYF. The CDR3 nucleotides read TGTGCCAGCAGTTCGAGGACTAGCGGGAGTCACGAGCAGTACTTC.